This TCR beta chain stems from a study of CD8+ T cells in alopecia areata. TCR sequencing used cDNA made by reverse transcription of extracted RNA. Method: immunoSEQ multiplex PCR; TCRdb's copy keeps in-frame clones and lacks some. The sample lists 23,000 or so clones, around half occurring once. In the case of this clone: Its target is unknown.

Study results and caveats: Lesional scalp exceeded normal scalp in clonality, especially in alopecia totalis/universalis. The study also sequences resident alphabeta T cells of normal skin in scalp samples.

The authors sorted CD4+ and CD8+ T cells from PBMCs. The CDR3 runs 20 residues. V lost 0 bases to trimming and J lost 8 bases; unmatched junction nucleotides: 20. CDR1 is SGHDN, CDR2 FVKESK, per germline. The chain couples TRBV14 to TRBJ1-4; 8 bases are a match to TRBD1. The sequencing sample was made of NKG2D-high CD8+ T cells sorted from blood. The TCR originated in a human donor with alopecia areata. The CDR3 loop is CASSQESLRSRTGLGEKLFF. The CDR3 DNA reads as TGTGCCAGCAGCCAAGAATCGTTGCGTTCCCGGACAGGGTTAGGCGAAAAACTGTTTTTT.